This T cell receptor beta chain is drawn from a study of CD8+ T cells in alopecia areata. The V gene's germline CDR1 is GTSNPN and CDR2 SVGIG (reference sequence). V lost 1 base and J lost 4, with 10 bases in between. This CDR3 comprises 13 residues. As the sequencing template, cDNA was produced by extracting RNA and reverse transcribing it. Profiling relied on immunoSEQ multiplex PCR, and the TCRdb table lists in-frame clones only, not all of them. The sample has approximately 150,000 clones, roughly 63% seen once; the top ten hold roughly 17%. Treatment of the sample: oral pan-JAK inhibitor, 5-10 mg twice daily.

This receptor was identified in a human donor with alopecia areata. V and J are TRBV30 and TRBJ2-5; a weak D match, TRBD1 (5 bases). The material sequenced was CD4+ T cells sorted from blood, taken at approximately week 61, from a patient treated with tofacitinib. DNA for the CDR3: TGTGCCTGGAGTGGACAGCCCGGAGAGACCCAGTACTTC. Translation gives CAWSGQPGETQYF.